The present T cell receptor (beta chain) was sequenced within a study of T-cell memory formation after mild COVID-19 (dated by TCRdb to about 2021). Concerning the study at large: Most TCR sequence clusters were specific to one of the two donors. In a couple of donors, T-cell clones that expanded and contracted after mild COVID-19 were tracked by sequencing TCRalpha and TCRbeta repertoires over time. Two young, previously healthy adult volunteers, one female and one male, were included in the cohort.

The germline V gene yields SGHAT for CDR1 and FQNNGV for CDR2. V is pruned by 5 bases and J by 4 bases, leaving 13 bases of the junction without a gene match. The CDR3 measures 17 amino acids from cysteine to phenylalanine. Of the read, only the CDR3 DNA is kept; its 51 bases are in frame from base 1. The paper's findings and limits, for the study overall: From day 15 to 85, contracting clones showed balanced CD4/CD8 phenotypes, whereas a second wave of clones that expanded from day 15 to 37 leaned towards CD4+. Contracting CD4+ clones were found mainly in CM and EM memory subsets, while CD8+ clones were enriched in EMRA. The study included only two mild cases, and larger cohorts that include severe cases with pre-infection samples were judged to be necessary. Whether the second-wave clones peaking on day 37 were SARS-CoV-2 specific was not confirmed. Some responding clones were found in pre-infection memory, which suggests that pre-existing cross-reactive memory T cells took part in the SARS-CoV-2 response.

Sequencing instrument: Illumina NovaSeq 6000. TCRalpha and TCRbeta cDNA libraries were constructed by 5'RACE with constant-segment primers, with sample barcodes and unique molecular identifiers being introduced. Trizol reagent was used to extract RNA from every sample. Library amplification was performed in two PCR steps, and a second sample barcode and Illumina TruSeq adapters were introduced in the second step. Sequencing of the libraries was done on an Illumina NovaSeq, producing 2 x 150 bp paired-end reads. The study's own analysis went as follows. The reads were demultiplexed and collapsed into UMI-guided consensus sequences using migec v1.2.7. Using mixcr v2.1.11, UMI consensuses were aligned to TRA and TRB V and J templates and then assembled into clonotypes. Clonotypes were classified as expanded or contracted when called significant by both edgeR and NoisET, with noise models trained on biological replicates. For edgeR calls, the thresholds were a false discovery rate-adjusted p below 0.01 and a log2 fold-change of 1. PCA with hierarchical clustering of max-normalized trajectories of the 1000 most abundant clonotypes was used as exploratory dynamics analysis. The CD4 or CD8 phenotype of responding clones was assigned using the separately sequenced CD4+ and CD8+ repertoires. The raw public reads went through TCRdb reprocessing: fastp at Q25, MiXCR clone calling, in-frame beta chains kept. CDR3 protein sequences are deduplicated, and each keeps its most common genes and DNA. The V and J calls were not made by the authors but by TCRdb's processing. Counted in this sample were about 210,000 distinct CDR3 sequences; around 27% of them appeared once. Roughly 10% of the sample rests with the top ten.

Ficoll-Paque density gradient centrifugation was used to isolate PBMCs. This clonotype came up a few times. It lacks a known antigen. No base qualities exist here, and no much larger clone lies one base off it. Sequenced input: PBMCs or a T cell subset sorted from them (not recorded which). The sequence is built from TRBV11-2 and TRBJ2-2, and TRBD2 matches 7 of the central bases. This receptor was identified in an adult woman who had mild COVID-19 (a few samples of this study predate the infection). The sample titles of this study are shuffled in the database, so cell type and time point are left out; the donor was told from shared clones. This receptor has the CDR3 CASSDAGREQFTGELFF. The bases read TGTGCCAGCAGCGACGCGGGGCGGGAGCAGTTCACCGGGGAGCTGTTTTTT.